These 9 T cell receptor beta chains were sequenced from one sample in a study of shared clonotypes between healthy human individuals. Method: immunoSEQ multiplex PCR; TCRdb's copy keeps in-frame clones and lacks some. This table holds more than 2,000,000 clones, 80% to 95% found once. The sample comprised naive CD4+ T cells from PBMCs. Subset given: CD45RA+ positively selected. The source is a young man in good health. Some clones in this sample may be carry-over from other donors' samples.

This sequence joins TRBV11-2 and TRBJ1-2; D is unresolved. The V gene lost 3 bases and the J gene lost 5 bases, with 7 bases spanning the gap. The germline V gene has CDR1 SGHAT and CDR2 FQNNGV. The CDR3 consists of 12 residues. CDR3 in DNA: TGTGCCAGCAGCTTTAACAGTTATGGCTACACCTTC. Translating it yields CASSFNSYGYTF.

The V gene is TRBV7-6, the J gene TRBJ1-3; D is unclear. CDR3 length: 15 residues. V lost 1 base to trimming and J lost 0 bases, with 7 bases between them. The germline V gene encodes CDR1 SGHVS and CDR2 FNYEAQ. The DNA for the CDR3 is TGTGCCAGCAGCTTAGGTTCCGGCTCTGGAAACACCATATATTTT. It specifies CASSLGSGSGNTIYF.

The rearrangement uses TRBV6-1 and TRBJ1-1; 8 bases map to TRBD1. J was trimmed by 8 bases and V by 3 bases; bases with no gene match: 11. Germline loops: CDR1 MNHNS, CDR2 SASEGT. The CDR3 has 15 amino acids. This CDR3 is CASSEFGGTGSEAFF. CDR3 DNA: TGTGCCAGCAGTGAGTTTGGAGGGACAGGTTCCGAAGCTTTCTTT.

This clone was found once. This rearrangement joins TRBV6-6 to TRBJ1-2; D perhaps matches TRBD1 (5 bases). Between the trimmed V and J ends, which lost 7 bases and 2 bases, there was a span of 17 bases. CDR3 length: 15 amino acids. Germline loops: CDR1 MNHNY, CDR2 SVGAGI (reference sequence). The CDR3 loop is CASIWGGESNYGYTF. In DNA, the CDR3 is TGTGCCAGCATTTGGGGGGGGGAGTCCAACTATGGCTACACCTTC.

The chain has TRBV7-3 and TRBJ1-1; 7 positions match TRBD1. With V trimmed by 2 bases and J by 4 bases, 4 bases remained unmatched. The V gene's germline CDR1 is SGHTA and CDR2 FQGTGA. This CDR3 has 14 residues. CDR3 sequence (DNA): TGTGCCAGCAGCTTACACCGGGACAGCACTGAAGCTTTCTTT. It translates to CASSLHRDSTEAFF.

The V and J genes are TRBV5-6 and TRBJ2-3; D unclear. This CDR3 comprises 15 residues. CDR1 is SGHDT and CDR2 is YYEEEE in the germline V gene. The V end was cut by 4 bases, the J end by 4 bases, with 16 bases between. The CDR3 reads CASSVTTLRADTQYF. The CDR3, as DNA: TGTGCCAGCAGCGTCACCACTCTTAGGGCAGATACGCAGTATTTT.

This clone was seen a single time. V gene TRBV6-1 combines with J gene TRBJ1-1, with 7 bases identical to TRBD1. The germline CDR1 and CDR2 sequences are MNHNS and SASEGT. J was trimmed by 4 bases and V by 2 bases; bases with no gene match: 1. The CDR3 is made up of 13 amino acids. The CDR3 DNA reads as TGTGCCAGCAGTGAACGGACAGGCACTGAAGCTTTCTTT. Translating gives CASSERTGTEAFF.

The CDR3, as DNA: TGCAGTGCCCTTCCCGGCGAGCAGTACTTC. It encodes CSALPGEQYF. This chain connects TRBV20-1 to TRBJ2-7; D not resolved. Germline V lookup: CDR1 DFQATT, CDR2 SNEGSKA (reference sequence). The CDR3 consists of 10 residues. V was clipped by 6 bases and J by 6 bases, with 9 bases between them.

Concerning this clone itself: Other DNA sequences in the same sample also yield this CDR3. The chain couples TRBV5-1 to TRBJ2-5; 7 nucleotides agree with TRBD1. The CDR3 extends over 13 amino acids. The germline CDR1 and CDR2 sequences are SGHRS and YFSETQ. V was pared by 2 bases and J by 5 bases, with 3 bases of the junction left unmatched. CDR3 DNA sequence: TGCGCCAGCAGCTTAGGGGGCGGGGAGACCCAGTACTTC. Translation: CASSLGGGETQYF.